The T cell receptor (beta chain) under discussion was sequenced for a study of T cells expressing NK-cell markers. The wider study: Sorted CD3+CD56+NKG2C+, CD3+CD56+NKG2C- and CD3+CD56-NKG2C+ T-cell subsets were beta-chain profiled.

The TCR beta cDNA came from 5'RACE template switching with UMIs. Each CDR3 protein gets one entry in TCRdb, which reprocessed the 5' RACE reads and gives no DNA. This specimen shows a few hundred thousand distinct CDR3 sequences; the ten leading clones hold under 4.5%. Sequenced input: blood T cells: a sorted CD56 or NKG2C T cell subset, CD4+ or CD8+ T cells, or bulk PBMC T cells (not recorded which). The sequence was collected from a man younger than 30 in good health.

The CDR3 loop is CASSQVGNQETQYF. The chain employs TRBV4-2 and TRBJ2-5. The CDR3 extends over 14 amino acids. Germline V gene lookup returns CDR1 LGHNA and CDR2 YNFKEQ.